A selection of T cell receptor beta chains follows, all from one sample in a study of blood T cell repertoires in COVID-19. Some clones are missing from TCRdb's copy, which holds only in-frame ones; the method was immunoSEQ multiplex PCR. The sample has 200,000 to 250,000 clones, over 75% seen once. The source material was PBMCs or T cells enriched from blood (not recorded which). Every receptor here comes from a man aged 35 to 55 who had recovered from COVID-19. Each CDR3 is given with its conserved first and last residue. The D gene is left open where the match is weak. Expanded clones get a size class; other rows say once, few or many, or leave the size out.

>TRBV2|TRBD1|TRBJ1-3|NA
TGTGCCAGCAGCGCCGGGACAGCTGGAAACACCATATATTTT
CASSAGTAGNTIYF
>TRBV5-1|NA|TRBJ2-3|NA
TGCGCCAGCACCACGGAGCGCGTTAGCACAGATACGCAGTATTTT
CASTTERVSTDTQYF
>TRBV5-4|TRBD2|TRBJ2-2|once
TGTGCCAGCAGCTTGGCCGTGAGAAGCGGGGGGACCACCGGGGAGCTGTTTTTT
CASSLAVRSGGTTGELFF
>TRBV4-2|TRBD1|TRBJ1-2|NA
TGTGCCAGCAGCTTAAACAGGGGAACGAGCTATGGCTACACCTTC
CASSLNRGTSYGYTF
>TRBV5-5|TRBD1|TRBJ2-7|NA
TGTGCCAGCAGCTTGGGCGGGACAGGGGAATTAGAGCAGTACTTC
CASSLGGTGELEQYF
>TRBV11-2|NA|TRBJ1-3|few
TGTGCCAGCAGCTACGGGACTCTTGGAAACACCATATATTTT
CASSYGTLGNTIYF
>TRBV5-1|NA|TRBJ2-4|NA
TGCGCCAGCAGCCTAGGACCCTCGACAGATCCCGGGTACTTC
CASSLGPSTDPGYF
>TRBV11-2|TRBD2|TRBJ2-5|once
TGTGCCAGCAGCTTCATCGGGAGGGGCCACCAAGAGACCCAGTACTTC
CASSFIGRGHQETQYF
>TRBV2|TRBD1|TRBJ1-4|NA
TGTGCCAGCAGCCGGGACAGGGTTACGGGCAGTAATGAAAAACTGTTTTTT
CASSRDRVTGSNEKLFF
>TRBV29-1|TRBD1|TRBJ2-7|NA
TGCAGCGCCGACGGGCAGGGGGCGGGGGAGCAGTACTTC
CSADGQGAGEQYF
>TRBV23-1|NA|TRBJ2-7|NA
TGCGCCAGCGGGACTCAACCCGTCTGCGAGCAGTACTTC
CASGTQPVCEQYF
>TRBV28|NA|TRBJ2-7|once
TGTGCCAGCATAACGACGGGCGGGGCTACCTACGAGCAGTACTTC
CASITTGGATYEQYF
>TRBV10-1|TRBD2|TRBJ2-3|NA
TGCGCCAGCAGGGGCGGAAGGCCCGACGGAACTCTAGCGGGAGGGAGCGTTCGGGATACGCAGTATTTT
CASRGGRPDGTLAGGSVRDTQYF
>TRBV5-1|TRBD1|TRBJ1-2|NA
TGCGCCAGCAGCTTGGCCACGGACAGGGGCTACACCTTC
CASSLATDRGYTF